The 18 T cell receptor beta chains given below trace back to one sample, sequenced in a study of blood T cell repertoires in COVID-19. Assay: immunoSEQ multiplex PCR; the TCRdb copy retains only in-frame clones and omits some. This sample has about 180,000 clones, with approximately 82% found just once. Specimen: peripheral blood. These receptors were obtained from a woman of 80 years or more with active or convalescent COVID-19.

In the case of this clone: This specimen includes other DNA sequences encoding the same CDR3. This rearrangement joins TRBV5-1 to TRBJ2-7, with D uncertain. Trimming removed 5 bases from V and 5 bases from J, with 8 bases in between. The CDR3 sequence is 11 residues long. CDR1 SGHRS and CDR2 YFSETQ come from the germline V gene. The CDR3 here is CASSVRDEQYF. In nucleotides, the CDR3 is TGCGCCAGCAGTGTCCGGGACGAGCAGTACTTC.

This rearrangement joins TRBV23-1 to TRBJ2-2; 13 bases match TRBD2. TRBV23-1 is an ORF; its function is uncertain. The CDR3 is 18 residues long. The trim removed 3 bases at V and 2 bases at J, leaving 6 bases unmatched. The chain's CDR3 is CASSHPLGLAGNTGELFF. The CDR3 nucleotides read TGCGCCAGCAGTCATCCGCTGGGACTAGCGGGAAACACCGGGGAGCTGTTTTTT.

The chain uses TRBV4-1 and TRBJ2-7; no clear D. CDR1 is MGHRA, CDR2 YSYEKL, per germline. V lost 2 bases and J lost 3, with 17 bases in between. The CDR3 consists of 16 residues. The CDR3 spells CASSQNPGSSFYEQYF. In DNA form, the CDR3 reads TGCGCCAGCAGCCAAAACCCAGGCAGCTCTTTCTACGAGCAGTACTTC.

This rearrangement joins TRBV15 to TRBJ2-5; possible D gene TRBD2, 5 bases. Germline V CDR1 and CDR2: LNHNV, YYDKDF (reference sequence). V was shortened by 1 base and J by 7 bases, with 13 bases between the two germline ends. This CDR3 has 14 amino acids. The CDR3 spells CATSRVRGQLTQYF. CDR3 sequence (DNA): TGTGCCACCAGCAGAGTTCGGGGTCAACTGACCCAGTACTTC.

The V gene is TRBV25-1, the J gene TRBJ1-1, with 7 bases identical to TRBD1. Germline CDR1 reads MGHDK; CDR2 reads SYGVNS. The CDR3 has 14 amino acids. The junction had 6 bases not matched to a gene; V was cut back by 8 bases and J by 0 bases. CDR3 coding DNA: TGTGCCAGCTCCGACAGGGTCATGAACACTGAAGCTTTCTTT. This sequence encodes CASSDRVMNTEAFF. The complete variable domain, with remaining parts taken from reference TRBV25-1 and TRBJ1-1, reads EADIYQTPRYLVIGTGKKITLECSQTMGHDKMYWYQQDPGMELHLIHYSYGVNSTEKGDLSSESTVSRIRTEHFPLTLESARPSHTSQYLCASSDRVMNTEAFFGQGTRLTVV.

J is TRBJ1-2 and V is TRBV4-1; no firm D call. Germline CDR1 is MGHRA and CDR2 is YSYEKL. This CDR3 spans 14 amino acids. The V end was cut by 1 base, the J end by 5 bases, with 11 bases between. CDR3 bases: TGCGCCAGCAGCCAAGGGACTTCTCCATATGGCTACACCTTC. This encodes CASSQGTSPYGYTF.

The CDR3 region is CASRTRAYNEQFF. The CDR3 region has the DNA TGTGCCAGTCGGACTCGAGCCTACAATGAGCAGTTCTTC. The chain couples TRBV19 to TRBJ2-1; TRBD2 might be the D (5 bases). Germline V gives CDR1 LNHDA, CDR2 SQIVND (reference sequence). The CDR3 spans 13 residues. Trimming cost V 8 bases and J 2 bases, with 10 bases left between them. Full variable domain (remainder filled in from reference TRBV19 and TRBJ2-1): DGGITQSPKYLFRKEGQNVTLSCEQNLNHDAMYWYRQDPGQGLRLIYYSQIVNDFQKGDIAEGYSVSREKKESFPLTVTSAQKNPTAFYLCASRTRAYNEQFFGPGTRLTVL.

This chain joins TRBV6-5 and TRBJ2-3; no firm D call. The V and J ends lost 6 bases and 3 bases respectively, with 13 bases between them. The CDR3 is made up of 14 amino acids. CDR1 is MNHEY, CDR2 SVGAGI, per germline. CDR3: CASSHNLPTDTQYF. The CDR3 DNA reads as TGTGCCAGCAGCCACAACCTGCCGACAGATACGCAGTATTTT.

The rearrangement links TRBV19 to TRBJ1-1, with TRBD1 identical over 8 bases. The length of the CDR3 is 16 residues. The germline CDR1 and CDR2 sequences are LNHDA and SQIVND (reference sequence). J gave up 0 bases and V 3 bases, and 6 bases lay outside the gene matches. This CDR3 reads CASSMMGQVLNTEAFF. CDR3 nucleotide sequence: TGTGCCAGTAGTATGATGGGACAGGTTCTGAACACTGAAGCTTTCTTT. Drawing the rest from reference TRBV19 and TRBJ1-1, the complete variable domain is DGGITQSPKYLFRKEGQNVTLSCEQNLNHDAMYWYRQDPGQGLRLIYYSQIVNDFQKGDIAEGYSVSREKKESFPLTVTSAQKNPTAFYLCASSMMGQVLNTEAFFGQGTRLTVV.

This chain connects TRBV5-1 to TRBJ1-1; no clear D gene. The germline gives CDR1 SGHRS, CDR2 YFSETQ. The V end was cut by 4 bases, the J end by 7 bases, with 11 bases between. The CDR3 is 12 residues long. The CDR3 nucleotides are TGCGCCAGCAGCCGCGCCGGAGTTGAAGCTTTCTTT. Its protein product is CASSRAGVEAFF.

This clone showed up just once. The chain couples TRBV6-2 or TRBV6-3 to TRBJ1-6, with unresolved D. Looked up from germline, CDR1 is MNHEY and CDR2 is SVGEGT. This CDR3 spans 12 amino acids. Trimming left V 2 bases short and J 7 bases short, with 3 bases between. In DNA form, the CDR3 reads TGTGCCAGCAGTTACCAGAATTCACCCCTCCACTTT. Amino acid sequence: CASSYQNSPLHF.

This clone has a handful of counts. In the same sample, other DNA sequences code for this CDR3. The gene calls are TRBV5-1 and TRBJ2-3; possibly TRBD2 for D (7 bases). The CDR3 has 15 residues. CDR1 is SGHRS, CDR2 YFSETQ, per germline. V gave up 0 bases and J gave up 3 bases, with 11 bases separating them. In nucleotides, the CDR3 is TGCGCCAGCAGCTTGGATGGGAGGGGGACAGATACGCAGTATTTT. Translated, it gives CASSLDGRGTDTQYF.

The chain employs TRBV5-6 and TRBJ2-5, with D tentatively TRBD2 (5 bases). Trimming took off 0 bases at V and 7 bases at J, with 10 bases between the two ends. This CDR3 contains 13 residues. Per germline, CDR1 SGHDT and CDR2 YYEEEE. The CDR3, as DNA: TGTGCCAGCAGCTTGGGCGGGCCAGGGACCCAGTACTTC. Its protein is CASSLGGPGTQYF.

V gene TRBV11-2 combines with J gene TRBJ2-3; the match to TRBD2 covers 9 bases. CDR3 length: 17 residues. V shed 6 bases, J shed 0 bases, and the junction held 10 bases outside the gene matches. Germline loops: CDR1 SGHAT, CDR2 FQNNGV. The CDR3, as DNA: TGTGCCAGCAGATATAGCGGGAGCCCCGCTAGCACAGATACGCAGTATTTT. It specifies CASRYSGSPASTDTQYF.

This chain connects TRBV10-3 to TRBJ2-7; D is possibly TRBD1 (5 bases). Trimming removed 0 bases from V and 5 bases from J, with 11 bases in between. The CDR3 is 14 amino acids. CDR1 and CDR2 (germline): ENHRY, SYGVKD. The CDR3, as DNA: TGTGCCATCAGTGAGTCGCCCTGGGGCCACGAGCAGTACTTC. It encodes CAISESPWGHEQYF.

The genes are TRBV10-3 and TRBJ1-2, with 7 bases matching TRBD1. V lost 6 bases and J lost 1; bases outside the gene matches: 2. The CDR3 is 13 amino acids. Germline CDR1 and CDR2: ENHRY and SYGVKD. As DNA, the CDR3 is TGTGCCATCAGCTGGGACAGTAACTATGGCTACACCTTC. Translated: CAISWDSNYGYTF.

V and J are TRBV28 and TRBJ2-7; no clear D. This CDR3 region has 13 residues. Germline CDR1 reads MDHEN; CDR2 reads SYDVKM. Between the trimmed V and J ends, which lost 6 bases and 1 base, there was a span of 10 bases. CDR3 sequence (DNA): TGTGCCAGCAGCTATACTCCTTCCTACGAGCAGTACTTC. Translated: CASSYTPSYEQYF.

This chain connects TRBV19 to TRBJ1-5, with D possibly matching TRBD1 (5 bases). The CDR3 is 14 residues long. The germline V gene encodes CDR1 LNHDA and CDR2 SQIVND (reference sequence). V was shortened by 6 bases and J by 5 bases, with 14 bases between the two germline ends. The CDR3 DNA sequence: TGTGCCAGTAGCCGGGGGTTCGGCTATCAGCCCCAGCATTTT. Translated, it gives CASSRGFGYQPQHF.